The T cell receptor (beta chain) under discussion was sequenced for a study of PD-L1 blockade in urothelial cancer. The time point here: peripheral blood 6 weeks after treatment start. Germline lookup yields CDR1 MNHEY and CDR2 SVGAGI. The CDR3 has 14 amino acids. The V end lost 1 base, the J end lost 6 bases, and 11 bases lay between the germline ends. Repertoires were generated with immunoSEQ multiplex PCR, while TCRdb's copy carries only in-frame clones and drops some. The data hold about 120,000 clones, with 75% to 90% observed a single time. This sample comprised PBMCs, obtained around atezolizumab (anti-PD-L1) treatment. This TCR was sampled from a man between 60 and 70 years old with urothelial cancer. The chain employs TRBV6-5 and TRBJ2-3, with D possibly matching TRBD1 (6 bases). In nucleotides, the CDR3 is TGTGCCAGCAGTTACTTACAGGGTGGGGATACGCAGTATTTT. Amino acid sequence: CASSYLQGGDTQYF.